This entry is about one T cell receptor (beta chain). The CDR3 runs 13 residues. CDR1 is MNHEY, CDR2 SVGAGI, per germline. V lost 6 bases, J lost 8 bases, and 9 bases stayed unmatched. These data are taken from a study of blood T cell repertoires in COVID-19. On the study more broadly: Donors in the United States, Italy and Spain gave samples during acute or convalescent COVID-19.

The repertoire was sequenced with immunoSEQ multiplex PCR; TCRdb's copy has only in-frame clones and lacks some. Of 200,000 to 250,000 clones listed, roughly 82% are singletons. The TCR was taken from a woman aged 45-65 years who had recovered from COVID-19. Sequenced material: PBMCs or T cells enriched from blood (not recorded which). The rearrangement joins TRBV6-5 to TRBJ1-2, with 7 positions matching TRBD1. For the CDR3, the DNA is TGTGCCAGCAGCTTTGACAGGGTGAGGGGCTACACCTTC. Translated: CASSFDRVRGYTF.